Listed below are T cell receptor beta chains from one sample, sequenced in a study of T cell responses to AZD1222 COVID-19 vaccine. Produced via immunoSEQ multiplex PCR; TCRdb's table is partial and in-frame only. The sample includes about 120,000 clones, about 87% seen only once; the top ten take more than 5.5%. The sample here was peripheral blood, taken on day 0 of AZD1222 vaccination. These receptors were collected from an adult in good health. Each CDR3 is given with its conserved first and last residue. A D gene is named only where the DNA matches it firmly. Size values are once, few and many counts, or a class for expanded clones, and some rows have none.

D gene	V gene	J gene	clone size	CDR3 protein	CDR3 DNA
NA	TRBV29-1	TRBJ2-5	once	CSVERLGAAQYF	TGCAGCGTTGAGAGACTGGGAGCGGCCCAGTACTTC
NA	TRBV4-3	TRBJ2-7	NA	CASSHRSPGTAYVYEQYF	TGCGCCAGCAGCCACCGTTCACCGGGGACTGCTTATGTCTACGAGCAGTACTTC
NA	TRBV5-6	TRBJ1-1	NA	CASSRVHLNTEAFF	TGTGCCAGCAGTCGAGTCCATTTGAACACTGAAGCTTTCTTT
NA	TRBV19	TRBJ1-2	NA	CASSLPLGGASYGYTF	TGTGCCAGTAGTCTCCCTCTGGGGGGTGCGAGCTATGGCTACACCTTC
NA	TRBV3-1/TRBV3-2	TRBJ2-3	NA	CASSQRQPRTDTQYF	TGTGCCAGCAGCCAGCGCCAGCCACGCACAGATACGCAGTATTTT
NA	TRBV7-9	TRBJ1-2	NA	CASSIGQKAGGYTF	TGTGCCAGCAGCATCGGACAGAAAGCGGGTGGCTACACCTTC
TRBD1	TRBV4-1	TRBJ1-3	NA	CASSHPRTGGGGNTIYF	TGCGCCAGCAGCCACCCTAGGACAGGGGGCGGTGGAAACACCATATATTTT
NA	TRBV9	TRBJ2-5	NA	CASSVTEEGAQYF	TGTGCCAGCAGCGTAACCGAGGAGGGGGCCCAGTACTTC
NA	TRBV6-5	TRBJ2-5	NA	CASSYSGLQRETQYF	TGTGCCAGCAGTTACTCGGGACTTCAACGAGAGACCCAGTACTTC
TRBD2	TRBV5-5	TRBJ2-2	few	CASSLAVRASGRTGELFF	TGTGCCAGCAGCTTGGCCGTTCGGGCTAGCGGGAGGACCGGGGAGCTGTTTTTT
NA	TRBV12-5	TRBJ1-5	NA	CASGLGTGFTQPQHF	TGTGCTAGTGGTTTGGGAACAGGGTTCACTCAGCCCCAGCATTTT
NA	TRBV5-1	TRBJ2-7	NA	CASSLGGTQRYEQYF	TGCGCCAGCAGCTTGGGCGGGACACAACGATACGAGCAGTACTTC
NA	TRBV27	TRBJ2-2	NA	CASSLTGGELFF	TGTGCCAGCAGTTTGACGGGCGGGGAGCTGTTTTTT
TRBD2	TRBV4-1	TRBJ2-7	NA	CASSPGLAGPSRWNEQYF	TGCGCCAGCAGCCCGGGACTAGCGGGCCCCTCAAGGTGGAACGAGCAGTACTTC
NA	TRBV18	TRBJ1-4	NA	CASSGGNQDEKLFF	TGTGCCAGCTCAGGCGGGAATCAGGATGAAAAACTGTTTTTT
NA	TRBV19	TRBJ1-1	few	CASKNTENTEAFF	TGTGCCAGTAAAAACACCGAGAACACTGAAGCTTTCTTT
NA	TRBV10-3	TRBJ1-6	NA	CAISESRPGSNSPLHF	TGTGCCATCAGTGAGTCGCGGCCAGGGTCGAATTCACCCCTCCACTTT
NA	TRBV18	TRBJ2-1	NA	CASSAGTPSEQFF	TGTGCCAGCTCAGCCGGGACCCCAAGTGAGCAGTTCTTC
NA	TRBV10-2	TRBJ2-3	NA	CASRVEVRSTDTQYF	TGCGCCAGCAGGGTTGAGGTCCGTAGCACAGATACGCAGTATTTT
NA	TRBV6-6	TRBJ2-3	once	CASRGEAADTQYF	TGTGCCAGCAGAGGGGAGGCAGCAGATACGCAGTATTTT
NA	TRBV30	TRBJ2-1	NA	CAFEASLARSHNEQFF	TGTGCCTTCGAGGCGAGTCTAGCGCGCAGCCACAATGAGCAGTTCTTC
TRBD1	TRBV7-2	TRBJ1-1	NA	CASSSGGQGLKDTEAFF	TGTGCCAGCAGCTCTGGGGGACAGGGGCTAAAGGACACTGAAGCTTTCTTT
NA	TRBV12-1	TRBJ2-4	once	CASSEGRGQGKNIQYF	TGTGCCAGCAGCGAGGGTCGTGGGCAGGGCAAAAACATTCAGTACTTC
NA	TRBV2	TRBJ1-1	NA	CASIRGRMNTEAFF	TGTGCCAGCATCCGGGGGAGAATGAACACTGAAGCTTTCTTT
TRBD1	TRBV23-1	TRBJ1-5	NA	CASSQKFSGGIELSNQPQHF	TGCGCCAGCAGTCAAAAGTTTTCAGGGGGAATTGAGTTGAGCAATCAGCCCCAGCATTTT
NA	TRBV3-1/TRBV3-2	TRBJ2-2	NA	CASRDGQTNTGELFF	TGTGCCAGCAGAGACGGACAGACGAACACCGGGGAGCTGTTTTTT
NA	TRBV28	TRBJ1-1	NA	CASKGGAPNPPEAFF	TGTGCCAGCAAGGGGGGGGCGCCGAACCCCCCGGAAGCTTTCTTT
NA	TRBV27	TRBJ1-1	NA	CASSFPTFF	TGTGCCAGCAGTTTTCCGACTTTCTTT
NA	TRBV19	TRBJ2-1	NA	CASSIRGLDEQFF	TGTGCCAGTAGTATAAGAGGGCTAGATGAGCAGTTCTTC
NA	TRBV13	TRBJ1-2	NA	CASSLGPLDGYTF	TGTGCCAGCAGCTTAGGGCCTTTGGATGGCTACACCTTC
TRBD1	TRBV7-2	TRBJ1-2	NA	CASSPGQGNYGYTF	TGTGCCAGCAGCCCAGGACAGGGAAACTATGGCTACACCTTC
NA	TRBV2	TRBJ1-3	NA	CAILLRGLSGNTIYF	TGTGCCATACTTTTAAGAGGTCTCTCTGGAAACACCATATATTTT
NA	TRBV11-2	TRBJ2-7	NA	CASSFEGGYEQYF	TGTGCCAGCAGCTTCGAAGGTGGCTACGAGCAGTACTTC
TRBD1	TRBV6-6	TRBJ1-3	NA	CASSDRVQFGNTIYF	TGTGCCAGCAGTGACAGGGTTCAATTTGGAAACACCATATATTTT
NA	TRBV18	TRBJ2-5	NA	CASSPQEETQYF	TGTGCCAGCTCACCACAGGAAGAGACCCAGTACTTC
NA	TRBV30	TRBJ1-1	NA	CAWGGQMNTEAFF	TGTGCCTGGGGAGGACAGATGAACACTGAAGCTTTCTTT
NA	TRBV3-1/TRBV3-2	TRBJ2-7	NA	CASSQGPTAAYEQYF	TGTGCCAGCAGCCAAGGCCCCACAGCAGCCTACGAGCAGTACTTC
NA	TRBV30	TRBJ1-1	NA	CAWTLIEETEAFF	TGTGCCTGGACCCTCATTGAGGAGACTGAAGCTTTCTTT
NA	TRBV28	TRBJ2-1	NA	CASSSAQGSEQFF	TGTGCCAGCAGTTCAGCTCAGGGCAGTGAGCAGTTCTTC
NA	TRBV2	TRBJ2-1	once	CASSEDRRSSYNEQFF	TGTGCCAGCAGTGAAGACAGGAGGAGCTCCTACAATGAGCAGTTCTTC
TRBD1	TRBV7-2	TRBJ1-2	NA	CASSPGTGTYGYTF	TGTGCCAGCAGCCCAGGGACAGGGACCTATGGCTACACCTTC
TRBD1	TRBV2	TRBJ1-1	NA	CASSGQGITEAFF	TGTGCCAGCAGTGGACAGGGGATCACTGAAGCTTTCTTT
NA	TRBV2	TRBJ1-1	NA	CASSERAGMNTEAFF	TGTGCCAGCAGTGAAAGGGCCGGAATGAACACTGAAGCTTTCTTT
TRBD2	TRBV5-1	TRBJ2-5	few	CASSVTSGAQETQYF	TGCGCCAGCAGCGTGACTAGCGGGGCCCAAGAGACCCAGTACTTC
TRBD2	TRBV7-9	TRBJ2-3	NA	CASSLRQGGSDTQYF	TGTGCCAGCAGCTTACGTCAGGGAGGGTCAGATACGCAGTATTTT
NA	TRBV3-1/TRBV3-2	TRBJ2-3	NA	CASSHGRAGDTQYF	TGTGCCAGCAGCCATGGGCGGGCGGGCGATACGCAGTATTTT
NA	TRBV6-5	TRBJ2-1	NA	CASSYAHTSYNEQFF	TGTGCCAGCAGTTACGCACACACCTCCTACAATGAGCAGTTCTTC
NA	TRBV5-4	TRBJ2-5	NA	CASSVDGQETQYF	TGTGCCAGCAGCGTGGACGGCCAAGAGACCCAGTACTTC
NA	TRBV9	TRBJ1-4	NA	CASSPHSGGDEKLFF	TGTGCCAGCAGCCCCCATTCGGGAGGGGATGAAAAACTGTTTTTT
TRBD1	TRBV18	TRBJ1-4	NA	CASSPLRGRATNEKLFF	TGTGCCAGCTCACCACTCAGGGGGCGCGCAACTAATGAAAAACTGTTTTTT
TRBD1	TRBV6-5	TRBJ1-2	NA	CASEGKTGGGYGYTF	TGTGCCAGTGAGGGAAAGACAGGGGGAGGCTATGGCTACACCTTC
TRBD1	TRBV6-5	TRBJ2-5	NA	CASRNRGNQETQYF	TGTGCCAGCAGGAACAGGGGAAACCAAGAGACCCAGTACTTC
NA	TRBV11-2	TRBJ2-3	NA	CASSLRDSTDTQYF	TGTGCCAGCAGCTTACGGGACAGCACAGATACGCAGTATTTT
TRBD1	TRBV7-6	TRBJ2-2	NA	CASSKQGAHTGELFF	TGTGCCAGCAGCAAACAGGGGGCGCACACCGGGGAGCTGTTTTTT
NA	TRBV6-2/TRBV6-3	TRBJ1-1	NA	CASSLEFPTEAFF	TGTGCCAGCAGTTTGGAGTTTCCCACTGAAGCTTTCTTT
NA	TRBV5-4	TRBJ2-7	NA	CASSLGQGSDEQYF	TGTGCCAGCAGCTTGGGTCAGGGGAGCGACGAGCAGTACTTC
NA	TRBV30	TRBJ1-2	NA	CAWSWGSWRDYGYTF	TGTGCCTGGAGTTGGGGGTCCTGGAGAGACTATGGCTACACCTTC
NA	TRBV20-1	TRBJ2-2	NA	CSASHGTTGELFF	TGCAGTGCTAGTCATGGTACCACCGGGGAGCTGTTTTTT
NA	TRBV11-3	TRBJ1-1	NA	CASSFAGGYTEAFF	TGTGCCAGCAGCTTTGCCGGGGGTTACACTGAAGCTTTCTTT